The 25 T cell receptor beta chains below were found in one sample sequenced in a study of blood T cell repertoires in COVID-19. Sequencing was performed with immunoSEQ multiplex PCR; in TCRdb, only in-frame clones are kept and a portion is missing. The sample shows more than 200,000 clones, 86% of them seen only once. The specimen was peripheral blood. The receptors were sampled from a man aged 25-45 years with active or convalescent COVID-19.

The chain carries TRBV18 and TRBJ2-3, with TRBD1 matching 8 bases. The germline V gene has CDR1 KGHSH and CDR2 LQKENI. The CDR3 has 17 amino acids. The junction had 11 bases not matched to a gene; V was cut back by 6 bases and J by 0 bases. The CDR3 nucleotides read TGTGCCAGCTCTCAGGGGGCCGGCGGCCCGAGCACAGATACGCAGTATTTT. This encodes CASSQGAGGPSTDTQYF.

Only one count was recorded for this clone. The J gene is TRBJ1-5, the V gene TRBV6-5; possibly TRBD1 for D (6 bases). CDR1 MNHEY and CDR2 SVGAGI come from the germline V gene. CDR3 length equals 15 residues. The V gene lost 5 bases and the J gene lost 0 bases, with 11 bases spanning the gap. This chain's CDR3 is CASSQGSGSNQPQHF. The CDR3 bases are TGTGCCAGCAGTCAGGGGTCCGGTAGCAATCAGCCCCAGCATTTT.

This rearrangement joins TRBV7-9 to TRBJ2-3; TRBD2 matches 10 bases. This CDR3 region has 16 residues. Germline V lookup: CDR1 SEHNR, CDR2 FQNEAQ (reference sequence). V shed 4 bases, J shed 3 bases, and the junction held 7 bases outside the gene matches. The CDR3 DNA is TGTGCCAGCAGCTACAAGCGGGGGGGCCGAACAGATACGCAGTATTTT. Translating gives CASSYKRGGRTDTQYF.

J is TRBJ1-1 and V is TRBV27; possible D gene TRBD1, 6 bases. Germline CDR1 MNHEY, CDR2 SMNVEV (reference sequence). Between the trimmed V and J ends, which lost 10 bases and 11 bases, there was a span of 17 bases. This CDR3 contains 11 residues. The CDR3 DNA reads TGTGCCACTTCAGAGGGGGGGACGGCTTTCTTT. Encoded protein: CATSEGGTAFF.

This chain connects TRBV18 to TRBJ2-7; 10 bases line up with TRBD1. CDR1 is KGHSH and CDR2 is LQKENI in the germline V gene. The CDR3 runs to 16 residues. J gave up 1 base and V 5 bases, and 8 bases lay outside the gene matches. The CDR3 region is CASSAPGQGPSYEQYF. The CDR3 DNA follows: TGTGCCAGCTCAGCTCCGGGACAGGGGCCTTCCTACGAGCAGTACTTC.

The CDR3 loop is CAWERTGWISPLHF. The CDR3 DNA reads TGTGCCTGGGAGCGTACAGGGTGGATTTCACCCCTCCACTTT. This chain links TRBV30 with TRBJ1-6, with D perhaps TRBD1 (6 bases). CDR1 and CDR2 (germline): GTSNPN, SVGIG (reference sequence). Between the trimmed V and J ends, which lost 5 bases and 9 bases, there was a span of 17 bases. CDR3 size: 14 residues.

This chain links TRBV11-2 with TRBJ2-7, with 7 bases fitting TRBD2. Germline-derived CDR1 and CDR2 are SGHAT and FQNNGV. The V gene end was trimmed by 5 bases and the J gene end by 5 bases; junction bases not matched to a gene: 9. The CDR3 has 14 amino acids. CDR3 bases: TGTGCCAGCAGCCCCCCCGGGGGGAGCAACGAGCAGTACTTC. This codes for CASSPPGGSNEQYF.

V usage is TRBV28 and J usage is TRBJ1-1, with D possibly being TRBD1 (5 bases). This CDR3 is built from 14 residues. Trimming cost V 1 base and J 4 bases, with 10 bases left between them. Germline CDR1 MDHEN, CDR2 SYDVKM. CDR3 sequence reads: CASSLLGRGTEAFF. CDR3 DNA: TGTGCCAGCAGTTTATTGGGGCGGGGCACTGAAGCTTTCTTT.

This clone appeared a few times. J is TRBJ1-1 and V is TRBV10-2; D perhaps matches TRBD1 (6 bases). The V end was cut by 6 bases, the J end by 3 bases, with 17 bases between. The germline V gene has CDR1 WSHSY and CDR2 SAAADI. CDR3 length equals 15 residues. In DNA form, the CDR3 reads TGCGCCAGCAGGCCTAAACAGGGTGATCACACTGAAGCTTTCTTT. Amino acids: CASRPKQGDHTEAFF.

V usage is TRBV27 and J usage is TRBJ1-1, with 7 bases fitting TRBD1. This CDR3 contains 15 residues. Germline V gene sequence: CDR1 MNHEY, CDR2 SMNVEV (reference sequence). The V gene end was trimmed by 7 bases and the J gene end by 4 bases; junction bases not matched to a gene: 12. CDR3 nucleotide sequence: TGTGCCAGCAACACCGAAAGACAGGGACGCACTGAAGCTTTCTTT. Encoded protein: CASNTERQGRTEAFF.

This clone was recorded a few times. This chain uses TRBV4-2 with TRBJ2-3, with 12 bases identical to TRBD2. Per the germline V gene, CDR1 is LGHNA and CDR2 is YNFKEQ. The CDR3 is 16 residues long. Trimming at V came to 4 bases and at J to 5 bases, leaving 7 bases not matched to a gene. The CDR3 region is CASSPRLAGDGDTQYF. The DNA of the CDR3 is TGTGCCAGCAGCCCCAGACTAGCGGGGGATGGAGATACGCAGTATTTT.

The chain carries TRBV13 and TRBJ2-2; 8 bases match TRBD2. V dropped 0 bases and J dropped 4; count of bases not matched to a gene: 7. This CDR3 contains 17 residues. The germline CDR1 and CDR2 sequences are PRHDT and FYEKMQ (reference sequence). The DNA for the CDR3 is TGTGCCAGCAGCTTAGGCCGGGGGGGCAGGGGCACCGGGGAGCTGTTTTTT. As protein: CASSLGRGGRGTGELFF.

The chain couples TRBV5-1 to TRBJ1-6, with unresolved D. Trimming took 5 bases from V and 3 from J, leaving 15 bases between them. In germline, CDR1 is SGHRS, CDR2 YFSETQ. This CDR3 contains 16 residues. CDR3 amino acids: CASSLGRSLYNSPLHF. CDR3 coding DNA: TGCGCCAGCAGTTTAGGGAGATCCCTCTATAATTCACCCCTCCACTTT.

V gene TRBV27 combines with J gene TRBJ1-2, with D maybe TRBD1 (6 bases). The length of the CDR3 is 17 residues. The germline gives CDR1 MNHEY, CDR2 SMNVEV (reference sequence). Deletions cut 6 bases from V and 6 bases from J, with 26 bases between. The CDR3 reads CASSDGPSGAVWDGYTF. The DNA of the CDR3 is TGTGCCAGCAGCGACGGGCCTTCAGGGGCCGTCTGGGATGGCTACACCTTC.

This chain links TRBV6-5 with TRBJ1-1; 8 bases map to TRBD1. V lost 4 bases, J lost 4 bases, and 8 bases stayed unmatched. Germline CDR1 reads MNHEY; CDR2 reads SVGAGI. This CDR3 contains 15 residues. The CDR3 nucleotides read TGTGCCAGCAGTTTTCCCGGGGACAGGCTCACTGAAGCTTTCTTT. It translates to CASSFPGDRLTEAFF.

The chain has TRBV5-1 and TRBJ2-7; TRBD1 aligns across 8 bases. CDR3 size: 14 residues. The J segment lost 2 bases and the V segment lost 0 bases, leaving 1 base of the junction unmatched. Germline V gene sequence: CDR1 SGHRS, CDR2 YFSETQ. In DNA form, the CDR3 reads TGCGCCAGCAGCTTGGACAGGGGGGCCTACGAGCAGTACTTC. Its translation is CASSLDRGAYEQYF.

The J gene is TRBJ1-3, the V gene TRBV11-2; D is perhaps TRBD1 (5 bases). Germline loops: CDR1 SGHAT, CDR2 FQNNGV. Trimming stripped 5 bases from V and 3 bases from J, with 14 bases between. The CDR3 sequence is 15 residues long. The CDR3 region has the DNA TGTGCCAGCAGCGACGAGGCAGGGTATGGAAACACCATATATTTT. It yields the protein CASSDEAGYGNTIYF.

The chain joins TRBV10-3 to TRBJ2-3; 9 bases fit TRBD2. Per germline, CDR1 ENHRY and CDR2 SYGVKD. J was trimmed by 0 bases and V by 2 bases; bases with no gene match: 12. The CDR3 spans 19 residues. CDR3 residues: CAISEPALAGMSSTDTQYF. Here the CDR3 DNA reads TGTGCCATCAGTGAGCCTGCGCTAGCGGGAATGTCTAGCACAGATACGCAGTATTTT.

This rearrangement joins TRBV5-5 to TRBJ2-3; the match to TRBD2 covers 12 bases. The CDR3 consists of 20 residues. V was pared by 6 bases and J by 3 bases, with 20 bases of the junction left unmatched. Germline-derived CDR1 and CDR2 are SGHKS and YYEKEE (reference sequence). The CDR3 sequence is CASNLVSGLAGTTRTDTQYF. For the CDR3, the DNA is TGTGCCAGCAACCTGGTATCTGGACTAGCGGGGACCACCAGAACAGATACGCAGTATTTT.

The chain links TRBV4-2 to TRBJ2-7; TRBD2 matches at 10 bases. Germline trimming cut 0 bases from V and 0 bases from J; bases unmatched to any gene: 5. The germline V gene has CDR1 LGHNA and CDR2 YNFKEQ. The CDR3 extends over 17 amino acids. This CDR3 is CASSQEDSGGPSYEQYF. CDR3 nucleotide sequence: TGTGCCAGCAGCCAAGAGGATAGCGGGGGGCCCTCCTACGAGCAGTACTTC.

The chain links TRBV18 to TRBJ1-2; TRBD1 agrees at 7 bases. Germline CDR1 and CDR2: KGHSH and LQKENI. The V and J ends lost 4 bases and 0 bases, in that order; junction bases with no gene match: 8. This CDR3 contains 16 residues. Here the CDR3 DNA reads TGTGCCAGCTCACTCAATTACAGGGGAGCTAACTATGGCTACACCTTC. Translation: CASSLNYRGANYGYTF.

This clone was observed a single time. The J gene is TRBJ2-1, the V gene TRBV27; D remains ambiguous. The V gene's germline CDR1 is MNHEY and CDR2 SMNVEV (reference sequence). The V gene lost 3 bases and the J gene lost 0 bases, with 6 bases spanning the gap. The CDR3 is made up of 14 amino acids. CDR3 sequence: CASSLLSSYNEQFF. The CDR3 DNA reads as TGTGCCAGCAGTTTGCTAAGCTCCTACAATGAGCAGTTCTTC.

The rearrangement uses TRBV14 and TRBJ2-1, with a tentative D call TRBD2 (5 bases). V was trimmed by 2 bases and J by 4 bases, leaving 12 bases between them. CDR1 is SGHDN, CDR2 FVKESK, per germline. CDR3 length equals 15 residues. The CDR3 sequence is CASSQLGSGYNEQFF. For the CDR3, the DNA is TGTGCCAGCAGCCAATTAGGGAGCGGATACAATGAGCAGTTCTTC.

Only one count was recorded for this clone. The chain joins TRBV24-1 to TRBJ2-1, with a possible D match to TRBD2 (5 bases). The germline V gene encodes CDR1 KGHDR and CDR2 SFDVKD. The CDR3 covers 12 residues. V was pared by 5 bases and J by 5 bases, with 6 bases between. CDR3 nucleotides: TGTGCCACCAGTGTCGGGAACAATGAGCAGTTCTTC. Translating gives CATSVGNNEQFF.

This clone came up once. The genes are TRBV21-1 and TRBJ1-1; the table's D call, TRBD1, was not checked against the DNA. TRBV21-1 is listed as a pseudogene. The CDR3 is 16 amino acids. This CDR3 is CASSKASRGLNTEAFF. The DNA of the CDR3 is TGTGCCAGCAGCAAAGCCTCCAGGGGGTTGAACACTGAAGCTTTCTTT.